This T cell receptor (beta chain) was recorded in a study of beta chain features in type 1 diabetes. Findings and caveats of the study: A pattern of fewer insertions and more deletions at VDJ junctions was seen in type 1 diabetes patients. Patients with Type 1 diabetes showed moderately but significantly shorter TCRB CDR3s in all four CD4+ subsets.

Note on this clone: Antigen: not known.

Reverse transcription of all isolated RNA meant that expressed TCRB transcripts were sequenced. Profiled with immunoSEQ multiplex PCR; TCRdb holds only in-frame clones, not every one. The data show 400,000 to 500,000 clones, with about 15% seen just once and 0.03% to 0.04% held by the top ten. The germline V gene encodes CDR1 SGHRS and CDR2 YFSETQ. Trimming took 6 bases from V and 3 from J; bases not matched to a gene: 5. CDR3 length: 13 residues. This chain links TRBV5-1 with TRBJ2-7, with TRBD1 identical over 8 bases. This clonotype was sampled from a man aged 30-40 years in good health. What was sequenced was naive CD4+ T cells from blood. For the CDR3, the DNA is TGCGCCAGCAAACCCACAGGGGGCTACGAGCAGTACTTC. It specifies CASKPTGGYEQYF. Complete variable domain (other parts from reference TRBV5-1 and TRBJ2-7): KAGVTQTPRYLIKTRGQQVTLSCSPISGHRSVSWYQQTPGQGLQFLFEYFSETQRNKGNFPGRFSGRQFSNSRSEMNVSTLELGDSALYLCASKPTGGYEQYFGPGTRLTVT.